This T cell receptor (beta chain) derives from a study of blood T cell repertoires in COVID-19. Study information: Sites across the United States, Italy and Spain contributed samples from acute and convalescent COVID-19. Sources were T cells, B-cell-depleted T cells, or PBMCs; the material itself was cDNA or gDNA.

Source study methods: From reference gene primer amplification, estimates of nucleated cell counts were derived. Generated by immunoSEQ multiplex PCR, the TCRdb table keeps only in-frame clones and is missing some. The V and J calls and clone size were taken over from that table, and D and trimming were inferred from the DNA. The sample shows about 140,000 clones, approximately 85% of them seen only once. This clone was observed a handful of times. CDR1 is SGDLS and CDR2 is YYNGEE in the germline V gene. V lost 3 bases, J lost 4 bases, and 11 bases stayed unmatched. The CDR3 is made up of 16 amino acids.

The specimen sequenced was peripheral blood. The chain recombines TRBV9 with TRBJ2-3; 7 bases match TRBD2. This receptor was obtained from a human donor with acute or convalescent COVID-19. The donor label of this sample is uncertain. This CDR3 is CASSADGGSLPDTQYF. CDR3 bases: TGTGCCAGCAGCGCGGACGGCGGGAGCTTACCAGATACGCAGTATTTT. Drawing the rest from reference TRBV9 and TRBJ2-3, the complete variable domain is DSGVTQTPKHLITATGQRVTLRCSPRSGDLSVYWYQQSLDQGLQFLIQYYNGEERAKGNILERFSAQQFPDLHSELNLSSLELGDSALYFCASSADGGSLPDTQYFGPGTRLTVL.